The rows below give T cell receptor beta chains drawn from one sample of a study of T cell repertoires in cytomegalovirus infection. TCRdb called the reads again in MiXCR, with one record for every CDR3 protein. The sample contains approximately 700,000 distinct CDR3 sequences, less than 40% of which appear only once. The sequencing input was PBMCs. These receptor sequences come from a human donor in good health (CMV status not recorded). Some clones in this sample may be carry-over from other donors' samples. Both conserved end residues are part of each CDR3.

CDR3 protein: CASSILGANTEAFF
J gene: TRBJ1-1
V gene: TRBV19

CDR3 protein: CASSVGQGTAYGYTF
J gene: TRBJ1-2
V gene: TRBV12-3/TRBV12-4

CDR3 protein: CASSVPGAEETQYF
J gene: TRBJ2-5
V gene: TRBV2

CDR3 protein: CASSQLSPGGAAFF
J gene: TRBJ1-1
V gene: TRBV7-6

CDR3 protein: CATWGTGNSPLHF
J gene: TRBJ1-6
V gene: TRBV6-6

CDR3 protein: CASSPGLGFVGELFF
J gene: TRBJ2-2
V gene: TRBV12-3/TRBV12-4

CDR3 protein: CASRRQGPYGYTF
J gene: TRBJ1-2
V gene: TRBV12-3/TRBV12-4

CDR3 protein: CSVWRGANEQFF
J gene: TRBJ2-1
V gene: TRBV20-1

CDR3 protein: CASRSTGGTDTQYF
J gene: TRBJ2-3
V gene: TRBV28

CDR3 protein: CASSVLSGPTGEQYF
J gene: TRBJ2-7
V gene: TRBV7-8

CDR3 protein: CASSIPAANEKLFF
J gene: TRBJ1-4
V gene: TRBV19

CDR3 protein: CASNLGGFGTEAFF
J gene: TRBJ1-1
V gene: TRBV27

CDR3 protein: CASSIRVGTEAFF
J gene: TRBJ1-1
V gene: TRBV11-3

CDR3 protein: CASSNQIFTGTGVNSPLHF
J gene: TRBJ1-6
V gene: TRBV19

CDR3 protein: CASSPVKQPQHF
J gene: TRBJ1-5
V gene: TRBV2

CDR3 protein: CAISGRGDINHEQYF
J gene: TRBJ2-7
V gene: TRBV10-3

CDR3 protein: CAISESGRGLAQETQYF
J gene: TRBJ2-5
V gene: TRBV10-3

CDR3 protein: CASSYSINTRASF
J gene: TRBJ2-7
V gene: TRBV6-8

CDR3 protein: CASSSDSETQYF
J gene: TRBJ2-5
V gene: TRBV11-3

CDR3 protein: CASSPLFRFGRAGELFF
J gene: TRBJ2-2
V gene: TRBV7-6

CDR3 protein: CASSNQGRGLSGQLNEQFF
J gene: TRBJ2-1
V gene: TRBV27

CDR3 protein: CATAWGGSTEAFF
J gene: TRBJ1-1
V gene: TRBV19